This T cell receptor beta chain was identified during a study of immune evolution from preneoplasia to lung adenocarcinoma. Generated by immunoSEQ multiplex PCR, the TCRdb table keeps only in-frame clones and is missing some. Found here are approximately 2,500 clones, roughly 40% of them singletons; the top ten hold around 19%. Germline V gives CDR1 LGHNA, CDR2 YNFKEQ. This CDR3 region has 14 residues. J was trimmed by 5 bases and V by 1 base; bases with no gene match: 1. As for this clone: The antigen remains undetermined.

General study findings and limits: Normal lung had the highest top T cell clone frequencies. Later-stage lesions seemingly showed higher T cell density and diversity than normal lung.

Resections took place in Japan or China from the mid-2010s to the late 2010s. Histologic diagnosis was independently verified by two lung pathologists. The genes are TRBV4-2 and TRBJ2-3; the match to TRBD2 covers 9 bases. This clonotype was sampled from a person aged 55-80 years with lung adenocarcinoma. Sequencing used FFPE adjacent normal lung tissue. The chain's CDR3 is CASSQGRGGDTQYF. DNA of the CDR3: TGTGCCAGCAGCCAAGGGCGGGGGGGAGATACGCAGTATTTT.